This T cell receptor beta chain was recovered during a study of blood T cell repertoires in COVID-19. Looking at the study overall: Specimens from acute and convalescent COVID-19 originated in the United States, Italy and Spain.

This clone was observed a few times. It was during active infection that Seattle patients were enrolled and then longitudinally followed. Only in-frame clones appear in the TCRdb table, and some are missing; sequencing was by immunoSEQ multiplex PCR. The sample has 68,000 or so clones, roughly 91% seen once; the top ten hold approximately 0.49%. The material sequenced was peripheral blood. The TCR comes from a man between 50 and 59 years old with COVID-19, enrolled during active disease.

CDR3 bases: TGTGCCAGCATTGGACTAGCGGGAAACTACAATGAGCAGTTCTTC. Its translation is CASIGLAGNYNEQFF. The chain recombines TRBV6-5 with TRBJ2-1; TRBD2 aligns across 12 bases. Per germline, CDR1 MNHEY and CDR2 SVGAGI. This CDR3 has 15 residues. V lost 7 bases, J lost 3 bases, and 4 bases stayed unmatched.